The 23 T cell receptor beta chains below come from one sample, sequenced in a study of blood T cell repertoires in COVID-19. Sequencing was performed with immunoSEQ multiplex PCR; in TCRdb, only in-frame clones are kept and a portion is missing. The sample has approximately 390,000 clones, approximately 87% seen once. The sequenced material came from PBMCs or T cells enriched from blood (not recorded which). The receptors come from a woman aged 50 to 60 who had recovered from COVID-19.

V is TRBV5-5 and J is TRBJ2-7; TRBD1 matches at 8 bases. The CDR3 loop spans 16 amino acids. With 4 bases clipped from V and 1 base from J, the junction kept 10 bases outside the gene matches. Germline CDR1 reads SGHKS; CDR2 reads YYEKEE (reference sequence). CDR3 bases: TGTGCCAGCAGCATCCATACCGGGACAGGATCCTACGAGCAGTACTTC. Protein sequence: CASSIHTGTGSYEQYF. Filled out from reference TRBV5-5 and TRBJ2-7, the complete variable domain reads DAGVTQSPTHLIKTRGQQVTLRCSPISGHKSVSWYQQVLGQGPQFIFQYYEKEERGRGNFPDRFSARQFPNYSSELNVNALLLGDSALYLCASSIHTGTGSYEQYFGPGTRLTVT.

CDR3 nucleotide sequence: TGTGCCAGCAGCCAAGTAACAGGGGTAAGGAGCACTGAAGCTTTCTTT. Protein sequence: CASSQVTGVRSTEAFF. The chain couples TRBV14 to TRBJ1-1; 7 bases are a match to TRBD1. Germline lookup yields CDR1 SGHDN and CDR2 FVKESK. J gave up 4 bases and V 1 base, and 9 bases lay outside the gene matches. CDR3 length: 16 residues.

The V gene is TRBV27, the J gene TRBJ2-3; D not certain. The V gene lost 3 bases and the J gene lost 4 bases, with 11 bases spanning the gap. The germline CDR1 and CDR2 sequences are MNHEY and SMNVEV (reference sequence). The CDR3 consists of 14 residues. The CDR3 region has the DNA TGTGCCAGCAGTTTCGTCGCGATATCAGATACGCAGTATTTT. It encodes CASSFVAISDTQYF.

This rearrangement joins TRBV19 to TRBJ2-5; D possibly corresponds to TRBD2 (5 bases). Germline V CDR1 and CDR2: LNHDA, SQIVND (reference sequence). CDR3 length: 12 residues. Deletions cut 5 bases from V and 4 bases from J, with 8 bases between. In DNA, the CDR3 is TGTGCCAGTAGTGTCGGAGGAGAGACCCAGTACTTC. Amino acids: CASSVGGETQYF.

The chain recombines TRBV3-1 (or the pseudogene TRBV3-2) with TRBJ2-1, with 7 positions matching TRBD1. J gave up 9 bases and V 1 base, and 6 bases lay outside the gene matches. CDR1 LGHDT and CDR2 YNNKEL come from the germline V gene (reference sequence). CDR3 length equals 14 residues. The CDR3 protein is CASSQAPAGGEQFF. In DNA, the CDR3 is TGTGCCAGCAGCCAAGCTCCTGCAGGGGGTGAGCAGTTCTTC.

This CDR3 is CASSLERTGTRNQPQHF. The CDR3 coding sequence is TGTGCCAGCAGCTTAGAACGGACAGGGACGAGGAATCAGCCCCAGCATTTT. V and J are TRBV7-2 and TRBJ1-5; 8 bases agree with TRBD1. The CDR3 has 17 amino acids. Germline V CDR1 and CDR2: SGHTA, FQGNSA. The junction had 9 bases not matched to a gene; V was cut back by 1 base and J by 4 bases.

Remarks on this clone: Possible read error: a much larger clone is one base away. CDR3 bases: TGCGCCAGCAGCCTCCGGGACAGGGGCACCGGGGAGCTGTTTTTT. Amino acid sequence: CASSLRDRGTGELFF. The V call is TRBV4-3, the J call TRBJ2-2; TRBD1 agrees at 10 bases. The junction had 3 bases not matched to a gene; V was cut back by 4 bases and J by 4 bases. This CDR3 comprises 15 residues. CDR1 LGHNA and CDR2 YSLEER come from the germline V gene.

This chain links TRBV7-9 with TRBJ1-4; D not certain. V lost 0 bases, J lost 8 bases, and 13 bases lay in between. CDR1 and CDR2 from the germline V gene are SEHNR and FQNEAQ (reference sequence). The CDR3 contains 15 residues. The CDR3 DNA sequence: TGTGCCAGCAGCTTAGCTGGGAGATCCTTGGAAAAACTGTTTTTT. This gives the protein CASSLAGRSLEKLFF.

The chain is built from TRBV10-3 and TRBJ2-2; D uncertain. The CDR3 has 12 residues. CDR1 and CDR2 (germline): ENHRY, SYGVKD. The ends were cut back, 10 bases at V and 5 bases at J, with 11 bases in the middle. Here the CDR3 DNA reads TGTGCCACCAAAAGAGAGACCGGGGAGCTGTTTTTT. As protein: CATKRETGELFF.

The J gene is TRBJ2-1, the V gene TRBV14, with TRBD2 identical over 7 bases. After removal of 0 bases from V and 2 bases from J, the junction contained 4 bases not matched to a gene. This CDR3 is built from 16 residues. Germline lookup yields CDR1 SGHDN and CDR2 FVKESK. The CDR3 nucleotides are TGTGCCAGCAGCCAAGATTGGCGGGAGCCCTACAATGAGCAGTTCTTC. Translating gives CASSQDWREPYNEQFF.

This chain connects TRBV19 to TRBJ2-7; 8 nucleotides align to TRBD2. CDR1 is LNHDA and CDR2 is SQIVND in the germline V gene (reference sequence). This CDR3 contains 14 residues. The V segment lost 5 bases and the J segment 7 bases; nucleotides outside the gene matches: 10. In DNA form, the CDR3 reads TGTGCCAGTAGTCCTTGGATTTTAGCGGGAGAGCAGTACTTC. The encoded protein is CASSPWILAGEQYF.

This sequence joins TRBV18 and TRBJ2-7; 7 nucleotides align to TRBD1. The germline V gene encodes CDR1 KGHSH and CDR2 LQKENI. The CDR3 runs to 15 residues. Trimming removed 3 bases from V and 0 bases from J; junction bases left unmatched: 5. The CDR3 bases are TGTGCCAGCTCACCGACAGGGTACCTCTCCTACGAGCAGTACTTC. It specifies CASSPTGYLSYEQYF.

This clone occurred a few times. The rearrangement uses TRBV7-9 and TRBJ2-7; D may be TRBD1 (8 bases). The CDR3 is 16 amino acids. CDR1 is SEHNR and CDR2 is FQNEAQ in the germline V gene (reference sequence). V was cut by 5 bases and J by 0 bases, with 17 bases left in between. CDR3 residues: CASSPWGGTGSYEQYF. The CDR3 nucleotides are TGTGCCAGCAGCCCGTGGGGGGGGACAGGCTCCTACGAGCAGTACTTC. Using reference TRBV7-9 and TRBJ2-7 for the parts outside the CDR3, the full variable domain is DTGVSQNPRHKITKRGQNVTFRCDPISEHNRLYWYRQTLGQGPEFLTYFQNEAQLEKSRLLSDRFSAERPKGSFSTLEIQRTEQGDSAMYLCASSPWGGTGSYEQYFGPGTRLTVT.

CDR3 coding DNA: TGTGCCAGCAGACCCGGGACTAGCGGGGGTAGAACAGATACGCAGTATTTT. Protein product: CASRPGTSGGRTDTQYF. The chain is built from TRBV5-5 and TRBJ2-3; 14 positions match TRBD2. Germline V lookup: CDR1 SGHKS, CDR2 YYEKEE (reference sequence). The length of the CDR3 is 17 residues. Trimming cost V 5 bases and J 3 bases; bases outside gene matches: 8.

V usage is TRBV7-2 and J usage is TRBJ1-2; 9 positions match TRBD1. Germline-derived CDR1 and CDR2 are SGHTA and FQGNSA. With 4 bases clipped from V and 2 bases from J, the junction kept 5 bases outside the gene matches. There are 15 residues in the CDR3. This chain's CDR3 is CASSSLGQGNYGYTF. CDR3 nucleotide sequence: TGTGCCAGCAGCTCGTTGGGACAGGGAAACTATGGCTACACCTTC.

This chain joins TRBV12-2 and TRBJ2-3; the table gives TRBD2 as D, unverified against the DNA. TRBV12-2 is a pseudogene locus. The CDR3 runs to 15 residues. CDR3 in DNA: TGTGCAAGTCGCCAAAGGGGGGGGAGTAAAGATACGCAGTATTTT. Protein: CASRQRGGSKDTQYF.

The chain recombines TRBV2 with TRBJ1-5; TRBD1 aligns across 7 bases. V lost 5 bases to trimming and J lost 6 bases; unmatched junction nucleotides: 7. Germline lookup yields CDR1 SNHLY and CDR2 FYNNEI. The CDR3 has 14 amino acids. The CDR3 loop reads CASSQQGNSQPQHF. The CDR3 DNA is TGTGCCAGCAGTCAACAGGGGAATAGTCAGCCCCAGCATTTT.

The CDR3 here is CASSPRAFGYEQYF. The DNA of the CDR3 is TGTGCCAGCTCACCACGGGCCTTTGGATACGAGCAGTACTTC. The J gene is TRBJ2-7, the V gene TRBV18; D remains unclear. The V end was cut by 1 base, the J end by 4 bases, with 11 bases between. The CDR3 has 14 amino acids. Germline V lookup: CDR1 KGHSH, CDR2 LQKENI.

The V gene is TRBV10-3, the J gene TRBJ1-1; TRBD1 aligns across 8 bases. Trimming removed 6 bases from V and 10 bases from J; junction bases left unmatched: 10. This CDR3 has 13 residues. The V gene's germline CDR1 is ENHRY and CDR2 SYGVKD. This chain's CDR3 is CAIRAGTGELAFF. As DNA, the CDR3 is TGTGCCATCAGGGCTGGGACAGGCGAACTAGCTTTCTTT.

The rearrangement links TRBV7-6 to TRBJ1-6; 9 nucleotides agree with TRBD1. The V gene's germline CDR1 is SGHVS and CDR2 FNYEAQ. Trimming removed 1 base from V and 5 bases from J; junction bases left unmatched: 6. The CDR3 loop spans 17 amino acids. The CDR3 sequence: CASSLEGQGWDNSPLHF. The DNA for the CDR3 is TGTGCCAGCAGCTTAGAAGGACAGGGGTGGGATAATTCACCCCTCCACTTT.

This CDR3 reads CASSPPHGAGYGYTF. CDR3 DNA sequence: TGTGCCAGCAGTCCCCCCCACGGAGCTGGCTATGGCTACACCTTC. The chain has TRBV28 and TRBJ1-2, with D unresolved. The CDR3 spans 15 residues. V lost 5 bases, J lost 4 bases, and 17 bases lay in between. Germline-derived CDR1 and CDR2 are MDHEN and SYDVKM.

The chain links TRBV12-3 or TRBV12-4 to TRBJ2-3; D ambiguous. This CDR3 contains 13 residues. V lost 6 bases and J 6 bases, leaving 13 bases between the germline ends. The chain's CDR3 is CASRFGGRDTQYF. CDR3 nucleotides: TGTGCCAGCAGATTTGGCGGTCGGGATACGCAGTATTTT.

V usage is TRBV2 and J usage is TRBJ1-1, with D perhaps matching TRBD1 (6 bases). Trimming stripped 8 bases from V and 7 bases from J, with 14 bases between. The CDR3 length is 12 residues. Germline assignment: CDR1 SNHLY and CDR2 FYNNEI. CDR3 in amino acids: CASGRGFVEAFF. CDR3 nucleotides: TGTGCCAGCGGCAGGGGATTTGTTGAAGCTTTCTTT.